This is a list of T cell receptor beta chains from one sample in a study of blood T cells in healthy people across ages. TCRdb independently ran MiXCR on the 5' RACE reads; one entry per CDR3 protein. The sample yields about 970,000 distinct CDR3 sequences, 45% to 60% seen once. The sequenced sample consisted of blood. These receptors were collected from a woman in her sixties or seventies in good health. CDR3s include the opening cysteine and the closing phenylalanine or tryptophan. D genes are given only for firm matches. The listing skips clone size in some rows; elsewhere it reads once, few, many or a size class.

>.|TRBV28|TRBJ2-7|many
CASRVPGSIYEQYF
TGTGCCAGCAGAGTACCGGGGTCAATCTACGAGCAGTACTTC
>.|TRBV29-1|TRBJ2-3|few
CSVVPSGTDTQYF
TGCAGCGTTGTGCCTAGCGGCACAGATACGCAGTATTTT
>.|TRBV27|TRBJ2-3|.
CASSDRLDTQYF
TGTGCCAGCAGTGATCGACTAGATACGCAGTATTTT
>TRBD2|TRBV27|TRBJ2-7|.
CAVRSLYSGTSYEQYF
TGTGCCGTACGAAGTCTCTATAGCGGGACATCCTACGAGCAGTACTTC
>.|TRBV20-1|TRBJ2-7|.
CSASRETYEQYF
TGCAGTGCTAGCAGAGAAACCTACGAGCAGTACTTC
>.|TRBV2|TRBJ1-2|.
CASTEWGDGGYTF
TGTGCCAGCACCGAGTGGGGGGACGGGGGCTACACCTTC
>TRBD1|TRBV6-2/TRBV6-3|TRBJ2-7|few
CASSSPDRGLYEQYF
TGTGCCAGCAGTTCCCCGGACAGGGGTCTCTACGAGCAGTACTTC
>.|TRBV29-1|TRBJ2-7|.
CSAHYRIEEQYF
TGCAGCGCTCACTATCGGATTGAGGAGCAGTACTTC
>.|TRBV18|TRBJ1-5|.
CASSPDRLRNQPQHF
TGTGCCAGCTCACCTGACAGGCTTAGGAATCAGCCCCAGCATTTT
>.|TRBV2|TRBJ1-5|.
CASSEWGTTQHF
TGTGCCAGCAGTGAATGGGGGACGACCCAGCATTTT
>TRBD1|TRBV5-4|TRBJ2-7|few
CASSFNRGAHEQYF
TGTGCCAGCAGCTTTAACAGGGGGGCCCACGAGCAGTACTTC
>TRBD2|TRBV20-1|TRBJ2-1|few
CSARVWRENTYNEQFF
TGCAGTGCTAGAGTGTGGCGGGAGAACACCTACAATGAGCAGTTCTTC
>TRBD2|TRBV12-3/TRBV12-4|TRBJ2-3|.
CASSGTSGGAGDTQYF
TGTGCCAGCAGCGGGACTAGCGGGGGGGCGGGGGATACGCAGTATTTT
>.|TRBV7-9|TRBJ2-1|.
CASSLEVGTYNEQFF
TGTGCCAGCAGCTTAGAAGTGGGGACCTACAATGAGCAGTTCTTC
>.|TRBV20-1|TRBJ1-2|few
CSAKNRDNYGYTF
TGCAGTGCTAAGAACCGTGATAACTATGGCTACACCTTC
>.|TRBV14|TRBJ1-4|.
CASSPTNQGANEKLFF
TGTGCCAGCAGCCCTACCAACCAGGGAGCTAATGAAAAACTGTTTTTT
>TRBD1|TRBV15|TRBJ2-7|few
CATSTGTGRNEQYF
TGTGCCACCAGCACGGGGACAGGGAGGAACGAGCAGTACTTC
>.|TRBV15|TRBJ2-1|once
CATSRRQGGGNEQFF
TGTGCCACCAGCAGGAGACAGGGAGGAGGGAATGAGCAGTTCTTC
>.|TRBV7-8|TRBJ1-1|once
CANSSGPMNTEAFF
TGTGCCAACAGCTCGGGACCGATGAACACTGAAGCTTTCTTT
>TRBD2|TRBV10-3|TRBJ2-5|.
CAISEVPVSSGSEGETQYF
TGTGCCATCAGTGAGGTCCCCGTGTCTAGCGGGAGTGAAGGAGAGACCCAGTACTTC
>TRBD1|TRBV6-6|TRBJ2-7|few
CASWDKQGGNEQYF
TGTGCCAGCTGGGATAAACAGGGGGGAAACGAGCAGTACTTC
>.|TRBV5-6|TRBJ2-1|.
CASSSRTEETQFF
TGTGCCAGCAGTTCCAGAACAGAGGAGACCCAGTTCTTC
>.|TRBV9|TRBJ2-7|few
CASSVSNGRHEQYF
TGTGCCAGCAGCGTAAGTAACGGAAGGCACGAGCAGTACTTC
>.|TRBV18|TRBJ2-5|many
CASSPGLVETQYF
TGTGCCAGCTCACCAGGCCTCGTGGAGACCCAGTACTTC
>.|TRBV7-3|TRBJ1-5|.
CASSFSTNQPQHF
TGTGCCAGCAGCTTTTCCACAAATCAGCCCCAGCATTTT
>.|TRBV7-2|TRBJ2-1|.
CASSQPGRRNEQFF
TGTGCCAGCAGCCAACCGGGGAGAAGGAATGAGCAGTTCTTC
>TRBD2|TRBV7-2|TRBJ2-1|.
CASSKAGTKIDEQFF
TGTGCCAGCAGCAAAGCGGGAACTAAAATCGATGAGCAGTTCTTC
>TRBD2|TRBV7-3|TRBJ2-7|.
CASSPSGGRGEQYF
TGTGCCAGCAGCCCCAGCGGGGGAAGGGGCGAGCAGTACTTC
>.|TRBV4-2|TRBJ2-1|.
CASSQVLALRSEQFF
TGTGCCAGCAGCCAAGTACTAGCATTGCGTAGTGAGCAGTTCTTC
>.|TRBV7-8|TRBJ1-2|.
CASSPRLGDEWEYGYTF
TGTGCCAGCAGCCCACGCTTGGGGGACGAGTGGGAATATGGCTACACCTTC
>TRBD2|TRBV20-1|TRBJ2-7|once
CSANTIAGGPGEQYF
TGCAGTGCGAACACGATAGCGGGGGGCCCGGGTGAGCAGTACTTC